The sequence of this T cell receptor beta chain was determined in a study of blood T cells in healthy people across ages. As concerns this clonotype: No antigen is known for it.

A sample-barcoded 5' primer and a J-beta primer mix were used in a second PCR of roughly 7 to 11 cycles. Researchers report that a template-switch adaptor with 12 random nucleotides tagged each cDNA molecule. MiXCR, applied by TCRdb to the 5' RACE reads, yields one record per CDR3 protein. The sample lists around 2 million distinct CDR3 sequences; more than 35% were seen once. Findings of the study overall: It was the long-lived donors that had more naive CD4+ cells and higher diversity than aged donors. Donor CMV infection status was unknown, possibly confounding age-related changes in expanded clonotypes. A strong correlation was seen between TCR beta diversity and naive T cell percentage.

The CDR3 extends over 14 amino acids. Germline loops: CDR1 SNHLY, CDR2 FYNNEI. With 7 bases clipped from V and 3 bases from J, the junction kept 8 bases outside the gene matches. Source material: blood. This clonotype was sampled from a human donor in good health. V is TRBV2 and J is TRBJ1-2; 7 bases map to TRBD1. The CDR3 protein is CASKPTGFDYGYTF. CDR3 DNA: TGTGCCAGCAAACCGACAGGGTTCGACTATGGCTACACCTTC.